A single T cell receptor beta chain is shown here with its context. Antigen unknown. These data come from a study of vaccination effects on CD4 cells after COVID-19. ViraFEST assay sequencing came after antigen-specific CD4+ T cells were expanded with viral peptide pools. Culture lasted roughly eleven days before CD4+ T cell isolation. Nucleocapsid antibodies were negative in the vaccine recipients, who had never had SARS-CoV-2 infection. Every well housed two million PBMC, which grew in culture alongside around 10 IU/ml IL-2 and 10 ug/ml peptides. The CDR3 length is 14 residues. With 0 bases removed from V and 2 bases from J, the gap between germline ends came to 6 bases. Germline-derived CDR1 and CDR2 are LGHDT and YNNKEL (reference sequence). Study-wide results and caveats: Only 1 of 255 vaccine-induced clones from healthy vaccinees cross-reacted with common cold coronaviruses. Infection-derived and vaccine-derived clones contracted markedly late after vaccination. Researchers reported few convalescent patients and no early post-infection timepoints in the study.

Generated by immunoSEQ multiplex PCR, the TCRdb table keeps only in-frame clones and is missing some. Among tens of thousands of clones listed, 70% were seen once. The source of this sequence is a human donor who received a COVID-19 vaccine. The starting material was CD4+ T cells from PBMCs cultured with SARS-CoV-2 spike peptides, obtained before COVID-19 vaccination. This chain uses TRBV3-1 (or the pseudogene TRBV3-2) with TRBJ2-3, with D unclear. The CDR3 DNA reads TGTGCCAGCAGCCAAGAACCATTCACAGATACGCAGTATTTT. Its protein product is CASSQEPFTDTQYF.